This TCR beta chain was documented in a study of CD8 T cells in ankylosing spondylitis listed by TCRdb under 2017. For the wider study: The study profiled T cell receptor beta repertoires in healthy donors and ankylosing spondylitis patients to find disease-linked TCR variants. The whole study cohort included over a hundred healthy donors and under 30 ankylosing spondylitis patients. Peripheral blood samples were taken, and synovial fluid was additionally collected from ankylosing spondylitis patients.

Sequencing took place on an Illumina HiSeq 2500. Quantitative 5'-RACE with molecular barcodes was the method used to prepare the TCR beta libraries. The authors processed their data as follows. Disease-linked TCR variants were identified with a new computational method built on a probabilistic model of VDJ rearrangement. Clones were called with MiXCR by TCRdb after fastp trimmed the public reads at Q25, and only in-frame beta chains were retained. Every CDR3 protein is listed once, alongside the most common genes and DNA of its rows. Clone size and V and J calls follow TCRdb, not the original study. This sample is represented by roughly 700,000 distinct CDR3 sequences; over 15% of them were singletons. The ten biggest clones cover over 15% of the sample. This clonotype was detected only a few times. This receptor's antigen is unknown. There are no base qualities to consult, and no much larger clone falls within one base.

Results the study describes overall, beyond this receptor: Some motif variants were previously reported in synovial fluid and blood of reactive arthritis patients, suggesting common disease-initiation mechanisms. A TCR beta motif of 7 or 8 highly homologous amino acid variants appeared characteristic of blood from ankylosing spondylitis patients. The disease-linked clones showed a CD8+ phenotype and occurred at relatively low frequencies in peripheral blood. The disease-linked clones were reported as significantly enriched in matched synovial fluid samples from ankylosing spondylitis patients.

Sequencing was performed on blood, either unsorted or a sorted T cell fraction (not recorded which). The sequence was collected from a male donor with ankylosing spondylitis.

The DNA sequence reads TGTGCCGTTGGAACAGGGCCCGAGCAGTACTTC. Its coded protein is CAVGTGPEQYF. The V and J genes are TRBV10-3 and TRBJ2-7; TRBD1 is a weak D gene call, 6 bases matching. From the cysteine through the phenylalanine, the CDR3 covers 11 amino acids. CDR3 DNA is the only sequence kept; it has 33 bases, read in frame from the first base. V drops 11 bases and J drops 6 bases, leaving 14 bases in between. The germline V gene sets CDR1 to ENHRY and CDR2 to SYGVKD.